Listed here are 14 T cell receptor beta chains from one sample, sequenced in a study of regulatory T cells in long-lasting Graves disease. Combining iRepertoire HTBI primers with Arm-PCR of CDR3 regions, the authors built TCR beta libraries. MiXCR, applied by TCRdb to the multiplex PCR reads, yields one record per CDR3 protein. The table shows about 470,000 distinct CDR3 sequences, with under 15% occurring only once. The sample's time point: newly diagnosed GD, antithyroid drugs for less than 3 months. Following extraction of RNA from PBMCs, that RNA was used to make the TCR library. A further study also used this sample, focusing on T cells in Graves' hyperthyroidism and ophthalmopathy.

This material consisted of peripheral blood mononuclear cells (PBMCs), taken at new diagnosis, from a patient treated with antithyroid drugs. The receptors originated from a woman in her 30s with Graves disease.

Ten or more counts support this clonotype. This chain joins TRBV20-1 and TRBJ2-1; D not resolved. V was clipped by 4 bases and J by 4 bases, with 14 bases between them. The CDR3 has 14 residues. Germline V gene sequence: CDR1 DFQATT, CDR2 SNEGSKA (reference sequence). The CDR3 reads CSANVMGIYNEQFF. As DNA, the CDR3 is TGCAGTGCTAACGTGATGGGGATTTACAATGAGCAGTTCTTC.

The chain links TRBV7-3 to TRBJ2-2; TRBD2 matches at 8 bases. The CDR3 extends over 16 amino acids. The V gene's germline CDR1 is SGHTA and CDR2 FQGTGA. V lost 6 bases to trimming and J lost 5 bases; unmatched junction nucleotides: 11. This CDR3 is CASSPTAGVDTGELFF. For the CDR3, the DNA is TGTGCCAGCAGTCCTACAGCGGGAGTTGATACCGGGGAGCTGTTTTTT.

This clonotype was seen ten or more times. V is TRBV6-2 or TRBV6-3 and J is TRBJ2-5, with D perhaps TRBD2 (7 bases). The germline gives CDR1 MNHEY, CDR2 SVGEGT. Deletions cut 4 bases from V and 5 bases from J, with 11 bases between. The CDR3 is 13 amino acids. The DNA of the CDR3 is TGTGCCAGCAGTTCGGAGGGGGGGGAGACCCAGTACTTC. This encodes CASSSEGGETQYF.

In this sample, this clonotype turned up many times. The J gene is TRBJ2-3, the V gene TRBV15; D ambiguous. The germline V gene encodes CDR1 LNHNV and CDR2 YYDKDF (reference sequence). Deletions cut 8 bases from V and 5 bases from J, with 14 bases between. CDR3 length: 13 residues. CDR3 sequence (DNA): TGTGCCACCCGGTCAGGCCAGCAAGATACGCAGTATTTT. Its translation is CATRSGQQDTQYF.

V usage is TRBV7-6 and J usage is TRBJ2-5, with 11 nucleotides matching TRBD2. The CDR3 runs 13 residues. Germline CDR1 SGHVS, CDR2 FNYEAQ. With V trimmed by 10 bases and J by 13 bases, 14 bases remained unmatched. The CDR3 DNA is TGTGCCACCAGTCATTCCGGGACTAGCGGCCGGTACTTC. It encodes CATSHSGTSGRYF.

J is TRBJ1-3 and V is TRBV18, with D perhaps TRBD1 (5 bases). Germline loops: CDR1 KGHSH, CDR2 LQKENI. The CDR3 totals 16 residues. V lost 2 bases, J lost 4 bases, and 15 bases lay in between. CDR3 sequence reads: CASSPIDIPGGNTIYF. The CDR3 DNA follows: TGTGCCAGCTCACCAATTGACATACCAGGGGGAAACACCATATATTTT.

This clonotype was detected many times. This chain uses TRBV27 with TRBJ2-1; D is unclear. Trimming took off 2 bases at V and 10 bases at J, with 9 bases between the two ends. CDR1 and CDR2 from the germline V gene are MNHEY and SMNVEV (reference sequence). The CDR3 length is 12 residues. The CDR3, as DNA: TGTGCCAGCAGTTTAATAGCAAGCGAGCAGTTCTTC. Translating gives CASSLIASEQFF.

Ten or more counts support this clonotype. J is TRBJ1-6 and V is TRBV11-2; possibly TRBD1 for D (5 bases). Germline-derived CDR1 and CDR2 are SGHAT and FQNNGV. The CDR3 spans 16 residues. Trimming left V 3 bases short and J 4 bases short, with 13 bases between. CDR3 in DNA: TGTGCCAGCAGCTTTGGTGGCAGGGCTTATAATTCACCCCTCCACTTT. Translated, it gives CASSFGGRAYNSPLHF. The full variable domain, with the rest looked up from reference TRBV11-2 and TRBJ1-6, is EAGVAQSPRYKIIEKRQSVAFWCNPISGHATLYWYQQILGQGPKLLIQFQNNGVVDDSQLPKDRFSAERLKGVDSTLKIQPAKLEDSAVYLCASSFGGRAYNSPLHFGNGTRLTVT.

This chain connects TRBV14 to TRBJ1-2, with D unclear. Germline-derived CDR1 and CDR2 are SGHDN and FVKESK. V lost 0 bases and J 5 bases, leaving 4 bases between the germline ends. CDR3 length: 12 residues. For the CDR3, the DNA is TGTGCCAGCAGCCAAGAGCGTTATGGCTACACCTTC. This translates into CASSQERYGYTF.

This rearrangement joins TRBV7-9 to TRBJ1-3; 7 bases map to TRBD1. The germline gives CDR1 SEHNR, CDR2 FQNEAQ (reference sequence). This CDR3 has 16 amino acids. V gave up 5 bases and J gave up 3 bases; unmatched junction bases: 10. CDR3 in DNA: TGTGCCAGCAGCCCGGTGGACAGGTTAAATGGAAACACCATATATTTT. Its protein is CASSPVDRLNGNTIYF.

The sample holds many counts of this clonotype. The chain couples TRBV12-3 or TRBV12-4 to TRBJ2-3; 13 nucleotides line up with TRBD2. This CDR3 has 20 residues. The ends lost 5 bases at V and 0 bases at J; junction bases unmatched: 14. CDR3 residues: CASSPELGLAGATSTDTQYF. The CDR3 DNA follows: TGTGCCAGCAGTCCCGAACTCGGACTAGCGGGAGCCACTAGCACAGATACGCAGTATTTT.

A few counts support this clonotype. CDR3 DNA: TGTGCCAGCAGTTTTGGGAGGGAGGTCTATGGCTACACCTTC. Amino acids: CASSFGREVYGYTF. The chain combines TRBV12-3 or TRBV12-4 with TRBJ1-2; D gene unclear. Trimming removed 3 bases from V and 4 bases from J, with 12 bases in between. The CDR3 length is 14 residues.

There are many counts of this clonotype. This chain connects TRBV27 to TRBJ2-7; D is ambiguous. The V end was cut by 2 bases, the J end by 4 bases, with 12 bases between. The germline V gene encodes CDR1 MNHEY and CDR2 SMNVEV (reference sequence). The length of the CDR3 is 14 residues. Written as DNA, the CDR3 is TGTGCCAGCAGTTTAGGGTGGCTGTCTTACGAGCAGTACTTC. This translates into CASSLGWLSYEQYF.

In its sample, this clonotype was seen many times. V is TRBV11-2 and J is TRBJ2-3; 7 bases match TRBD1. This CDR3 is built from 14 residues. Germline values: CDR1 SGHAT, CDR2 FQNNGV. J was trimmed by 1 base and V by 7 bases; bases with no gene match: 5. The chain's CDR3 is CASTIGQGTDTQYF. The CDR3 DNA sequence: TGTGCCAGCACCATAGGACAGGGCACAGATACGCAGTATTTT. Full variable domain (missing parts from reference TRBV11-2 and TRBJ2-3): EAGVAQSPRYKIIEKRQSVAFWCNPISGHATLYWYQQILGQGPKLLIQFQNNGVVDDSQLPKDRFSAERLKGVDSTLKIQPAKLEDSAVYLCASTIGQGTDTQYFGPGTRLTVL.